This TCR beta chain was captured in a study of T cell responses to AZD1222 COVID-19 vaccine. Notes on the study in general: Unmutated regions of variants are reportedly targeted by nearly half of spike-specific TCRs. Clonal diversity may have been underestimated in mostly white British donors.

With regard to this clone: Its antigen is undetermined.

Sequencing used immunoSEQ multiplex PCR; TCRdb keeps in-frame clones, though not all of them. In all, the sample yields over 140,000 clones. V shed 1 base and J shed 6 bases, with 16 bases lying between them. This CDR3 contains 15 residues. Looked up from germline, CDR1 is SNHLY and CDR2 is FYNNEI. Sequences were obtained from peripheral blood. The TCR comes from an adult in good health. The chain recombines TRBV2 with TRBJ2-7; D ambiguous. The CDR3 region has the DNA TGTGCCAGCAGTGAAGGGTATCGGGCCCTCGGCGAGCAGTACTTC. Residues: CASSEGYRALGEQYF.